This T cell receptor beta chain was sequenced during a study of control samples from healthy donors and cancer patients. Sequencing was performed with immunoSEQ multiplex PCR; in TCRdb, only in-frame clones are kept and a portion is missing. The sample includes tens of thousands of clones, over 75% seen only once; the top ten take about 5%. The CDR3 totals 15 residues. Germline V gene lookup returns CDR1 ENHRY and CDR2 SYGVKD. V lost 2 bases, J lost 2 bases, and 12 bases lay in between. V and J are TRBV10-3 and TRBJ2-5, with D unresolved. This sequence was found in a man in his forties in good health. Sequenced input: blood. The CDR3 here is CAISEGPIEQETQYF. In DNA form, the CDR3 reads TGTGCCATCAGTGAGGGACCCATCGAACAAGAGACCCAGTACTTC.